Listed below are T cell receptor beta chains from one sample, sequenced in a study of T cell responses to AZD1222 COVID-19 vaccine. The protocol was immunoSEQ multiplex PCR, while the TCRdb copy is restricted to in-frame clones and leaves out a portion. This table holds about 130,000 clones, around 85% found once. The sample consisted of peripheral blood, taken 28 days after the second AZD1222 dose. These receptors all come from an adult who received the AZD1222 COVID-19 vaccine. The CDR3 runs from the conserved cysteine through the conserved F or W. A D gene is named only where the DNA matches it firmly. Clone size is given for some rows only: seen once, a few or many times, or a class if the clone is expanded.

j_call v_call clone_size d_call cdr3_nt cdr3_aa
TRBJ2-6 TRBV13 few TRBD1 TGTGCCAGCAGCTTAGAAGGTGTCGGGACAGTTACCTCTGGGGCCAACGTCCTGACTTTC CASSLEGVGTVTSGANVLTF
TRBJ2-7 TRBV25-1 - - TGTGCCAGCACCCAGCTTAATCAGGGAGGATACGAGCAGTACTTC CASTQLNQGGYEQYF
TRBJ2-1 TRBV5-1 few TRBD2 TGCGCCAGTCGGGAGCGGGGGTCCTACAATGAGCAGTTCTTC CASRERGSYNEQFF
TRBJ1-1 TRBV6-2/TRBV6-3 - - TGTGCCAGCAGCTCACCACAACGCCAAGCTTTCTTT CASSSPQRQAFF
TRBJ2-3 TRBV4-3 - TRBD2 TGCGCCAGCAGCCAGGAAACTAGCGGGGGGGGTACGCAGTATTTT CASSQETSGGGTQYF
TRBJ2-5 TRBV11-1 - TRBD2 TGTGCCAGCAGCCCTACGGGACTAGCGGGGAGGGAGACCCAGTACTTC CASSPTGLAGRETQYF
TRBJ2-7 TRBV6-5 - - TGTGCCAGCAGTTACTCGGAAGGGACCTACGAGCAGTACTTC CASSYSEGTYEQYF
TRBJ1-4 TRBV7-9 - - TGTGCCAGCAGCTTAGCTGGGCCAGAAGAAAAACTGTTTTTT CASSLAGPEEKLFF
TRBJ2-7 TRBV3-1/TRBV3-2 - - TGTGCCAGTACACAGGGTACGGGTAGCTACGAGCAGTACTTC CASTQGTGSYEQYF
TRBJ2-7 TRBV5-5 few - TGTGCCAGCAGCTCCGCGGGCGGGGCCTACGAGCAGTACTTC CASSSAGGAYEQYF
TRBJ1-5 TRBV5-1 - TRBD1 TGCGCCAGCAGCTTAGCCGGGACAGGGAACAATCAGCCCCAGCATTTT CASSLAGTGNNQPQHF
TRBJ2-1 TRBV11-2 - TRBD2 TGTGCCAGCAGCCAAACTAGCGGGGGGTCGGTTGAGCAGTTCTTC CASSQTSGGSVEQFF
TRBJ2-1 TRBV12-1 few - TGTGCCAGCAGCTTGAAACAGGCTGGGCGGTTCTTC CASSLKQAGRFF
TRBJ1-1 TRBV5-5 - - TGTGCCAGCAGCTTGGGGAGGGAAGCTTTCTTT CASSLGREAFF
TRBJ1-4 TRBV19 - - TGTGCCAGTACTCTTGGGGGGGCCGGGAATGAAAAACTGTTTTTT CASTLGGAGNEKLFF
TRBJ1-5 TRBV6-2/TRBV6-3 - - TGTGCCAGCAGTTGGCTGGGGGACAACAATCAGCCCCAGCATTTT CASSWLGDNNQPQHF
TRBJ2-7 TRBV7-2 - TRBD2 TGTGCCAGCAGCTTAGTCGGCGGGGGGGCTTCCTACGAGCAGTACTTC CASSLVGGGASYEQYF
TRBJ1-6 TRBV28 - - TGTGCCGGTGGGCGTTCACCCCTCCACTTT CAGGRSPLHF
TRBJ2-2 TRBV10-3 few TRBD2 TGTGCCATCAGTGGGCGGACTAGCGGAAACACCGGGGAGCTGTTTTTT CAISGRTSGNTGELFF
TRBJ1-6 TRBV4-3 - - TGCGCCAGCAGCCAATTAGGAGTAAATTCACCCCTCCACTTT CASSQLGVNSPLHF
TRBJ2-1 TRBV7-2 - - TGTGCCAGCAGCTTACGAATCGCCCACAACAATGAGCAGTTCTTC CASSLRIAHNNEQFF
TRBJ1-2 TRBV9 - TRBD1 TGTGCCAGCAGCGCCTCAACCGGGACAGGGGCCTATGGCTACACCTTC CASSASTGTGAYGYTF
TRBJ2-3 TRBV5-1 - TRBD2 TGCGCCAGCAGCCCACGGGGGGTAACAGATACGCAGTATTTT CASSPRGVTDTQYF
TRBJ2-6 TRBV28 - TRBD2 TGTGCCAGCAGACCCGGGGGGTCCAGCTCTGGGGCCAACGTCCTGACTTTC CASRPGGSSSGANVLTF
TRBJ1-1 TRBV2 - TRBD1 TGTGCCAGCAGTGACGGACAGGGAGGGAACAGGGGCGAAGCTTTCTTT CASSDGQGGNRGEAFF
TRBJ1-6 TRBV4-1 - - TGCGCCAGCAGCCAAGTGAGGGCGGGAAATTCACCCCTCCACTTT CASSQVRAGNSPLHF
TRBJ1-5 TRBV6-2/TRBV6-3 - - TGTGCCAGCAGTTACGAGGGGCAAGTGGGACAGCCCCAGCATTTT CASSYEGQVGQPQHF
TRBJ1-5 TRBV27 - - TGTGCCAGCGCGACAGATTATAGCAATCAGCCCCAGCATTTT CASATDYSNQPQHF
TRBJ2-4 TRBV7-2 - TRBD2 TGTGCCAGCAGCTTCATTAGCGGGGGGGCGAGGGACATTCAGTACTTC CASSFISGGARDIQYF
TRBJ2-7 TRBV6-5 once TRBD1 TGTGCCAGCAGTTATGGGACAGGGGACTACGAGCAGTACTTC CASSYGTGDYEQYF
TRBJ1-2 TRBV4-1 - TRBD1 TGCGCCAGCAGCCACGACCTATTGGACAGGTTTTTCACCTTC CASSHDLLDRFFTF
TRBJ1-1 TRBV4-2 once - TGTGCCAGCAGCCAAGGATTAGACAGTGTCCCTGAAGCTTTCTTT CASSQGLDSVPEAFF
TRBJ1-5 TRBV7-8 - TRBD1 TGTGCCAGCAGCTCTATAAAGGGACAGGGGGATCAGCCCCAGCATTTT CASSSIKGQGDQPQHF
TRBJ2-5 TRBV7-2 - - TGTGCCAGCAGCTTATCTTTAGGGGAGACCCAGTACTTC CASSLSLGETQYF
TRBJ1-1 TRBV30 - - TGTGCCTGGAGTTTACTGAGACAGAACACTGAAGCTTTCTTT CAWSLLRQNTEAFF
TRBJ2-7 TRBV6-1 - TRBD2 TGTGCCAGCAGTGAAGCGGACGGGGGGGCCTACGAGCAGTACTTC CASSEADGGAYEQYF
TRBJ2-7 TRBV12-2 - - TGTGCAAGTCGCCGAGGGGTCCATCCTCGGGAGCAGTACTTC CASRRGVHPREQYF
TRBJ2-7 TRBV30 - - TGTGCCTGGAGTGTGGCAGGGGTCTCCCGGGAGCAGTACTTC CAWSVAGVSREQYF
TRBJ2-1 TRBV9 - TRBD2 TGTGCCAGCAGCGTACTAGCGGGGGGGAGGAATGAGCAGTTCTTC CASSVLAGGRNEQFF
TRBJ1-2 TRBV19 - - TGTGCCAGTAGTAAAACGGCACAGGGTAACTATGGCTACACCTTC CASSKTAQGNYGYTF
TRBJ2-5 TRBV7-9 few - TGTGCCAGCACCCAAGAGACCCAGTACTTC CASTQETQYF
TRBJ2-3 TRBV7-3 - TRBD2 TGTGCCAGCGCGGGGGGCACTACAGATACGCAGTATTTT CASAGGTTDTQYF
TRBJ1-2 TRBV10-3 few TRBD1 TGTGCCACCAGGGACAGAACGATTACCTATGGCTACACCTTC CATRDRTITYGYTF
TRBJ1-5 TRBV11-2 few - TGTGCCAGCCGGGGGGGGTCAGGCAATCAGCCCCAGCATTTT CASRGGSGNQPQHF
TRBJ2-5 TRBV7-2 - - TGTGCCAGCAGCTTTCAACCAGAGGGGTCAGAGACCCAGTACTTC CASSFQPEGSETQYF
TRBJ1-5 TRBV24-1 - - TGTGCCACCAGTGGGGAGAAGGGCAATCAGCCCCAGCATTTT CATSGEKGNQPQHF
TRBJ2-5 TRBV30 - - TGTGCCTGGACCTCAGATTCTGGGATTGGGGAGACCCAGTACTTC CAWTSDSGIGETQYF
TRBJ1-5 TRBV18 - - TGTGCCAGCTCACCCCAGCAGGCAGATAGCAATCAGCCCCAGCATTTT CASSPQQADSNQPQHF
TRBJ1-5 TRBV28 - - TGTGCCAGCAACAGACCGAATCAGCCCCAGCATTTT CASNRPNQPQHF
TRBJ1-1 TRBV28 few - TGTGCCAGCAGCCTCGCAAGCAGGGGAAACACTGAAGCTTTCTTT CASSLASRGNTEAFF
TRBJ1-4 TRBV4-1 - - TGCGCCAGCAGCCAAGAATTCCTTGCAACTAATGAAAAACTGTTTTTT CASSQEFLATNEKLFF
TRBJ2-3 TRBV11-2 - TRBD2 TGTGCCAGCAGCCGGGGACTAGCGGGGGGCCCTAGCACAGATACGCAGTATTTT CASSRGLAGGPSTDTQYF